One sample yielded the 6 T cell receptor beta chains listed below, sequenced in a study of T cells in Graves' hyperthyroidism and ophthalmopathy. Amplified TCR beta CDR3 regions came from RNA transcripts. Primed by the HTBI set, a first-round RT-PCR was run on the TCR CDR3. TCRdb passed the multiplex PCR reads through MiXCR, listing each CDR3 protein once. The sample comprises about 37,000 distinct CDR3 sequences, approximately 52% of which are singletons, and roughly a sixth rests with the top ten. Sequences were obtained from blood. The receptors derive from a man in his forties or fifties with Graves' ophthalmopathy.

This clonotype was recorded many times. The V gene is TRBV10-3, the J gene TRBJ2-5, with 8 bases matching TRBD1. The germline gives CDR1 ENHRY, CDR2 SYGVKD. This CDR3 is 14 amino acids long. V trimming: 6 bases; J trimming: 4 bases; junction bases outside the gene matches: 7. CDR3 in amino acids: CAISRTGRTETQYF. In DNA form, the CDR3 reads TGTGCCATCAGCAGGACAGGGCGTACAGAGACCCAGTACTTC.

Many counts were recorded for this clonotype. V usage is TRBV11-2 and J usage is TRBJ1-1, with D possibly TRBD1 on 6 matching bases. Trimming removed 5 bases at V and 1 base at J, with 23 bases between. Germline V CDR1 and CDR2: SGHAT, FQNNGV. This CDR3 comprises 18 residues. The CDR3 reads CASSLAGDFGRSNTEAFF. CDR3 DNA sequence: TGTGCCAGCAGCCTCGCAGGGGACTTCGGACGGTCGAACACTGAAGCTTTCTTT. The full variable domain, rest sourced from reference TRBV11-2 and TRBJ1-1, is EAGVAQSPRYKIIEKRQSVAFWCNPISGHATLYWYQQILGQGPKLLIQFQNNGVVDDSQLPKDRFSAERLKGVDSTLKIQPAKLEDSAVYLCASSLAGDFGRSNTEAFFGQGTRLTVV.

The chain links TRBV5-4 to TRBJ2-2; D is uncertain. V lost 0 bases to trimming and J lost 8 bases, with 11 bases between them. The CDR3 spans 14 residues. CDR1 and CDR2 from the germline V gene are SGHNT and YYREEE (reference sequence). The CDR3 sequence: CASSLGVSTGELFF. CDR3 coding DNA: TGTGCCAGCAGCTTGGGGGTTAGCACTGGGGAGCTGTTTTTT.

A remark on this clonotype: Germline and junction disagree at one end, which may indicate a read error. The chain is built from TRBV7-8 and TRBJ1-1; D gene unclear. The CDR3 has 14 residues. Germline CDR1 SGHVS, CDR2 FQNEAQ. CDR3 loop: CASSESGLNTEAFF. The CDR3 nucleotides are TGTGCCAGCAGCGAGAGTGGGTTGAACACTGAGGCTTTCTTT.

V is TRBV5-1 and J is TRBJ2-7, with D perhaps matching TRBD2 (6 bases). The CDR3 loop spans 17 amino acids. Germline V gene data show CDR1 as SGHRS and CDR2 as YFSETQ. Trimming stripped 1 base from V and 3 bases from J, with 20 bases between. The CDR3 here is CASSLSGGGAGGYEQYF. The CDR3 DNA reads as TGCGCCAGCAGCTTGAGTGGGGGTGGAGCGGGCGGCTACGAGCAGTACTTC.

This clonotype was observed at least ten times. The chain uses TRBV5-6 and TRBJ2-3; tentatively, D is TRBD2 (5 bases). CDR3 length equals 14 residues. The germline V and J ends were trimmed by 1 base and 1 base, with 7 bases remaining between them. Per germline, CDR1 SGHDT and CDR2 YYEEEE. The CDR3 region is CASSLSGGTDTQYF. DNA of the CDR3: TGTGCCAGCAGCTTGTCCGGGGGCACAGATACGCAGTATTTT.